This entry concerns a single T cell receptor beta chain. The antigen remains undetermined. Time point: healthy volunteer bleed at 6 weeks. Total RNA was extracted from unfractionated whole blood. This sample is part of a study of human T cells and chemical hapten exposure. CDR1 SGHRS and CDR2 YFSETQ come from the germline V gene. The CDR3 is 15 amino acids. Trimming removed 0 bases from V and 4 bases from J, with 13 bases in between. Study results and caveats: DPC sensitization left the count of TCRs above 1 in 1000 unchanged.

The library labeled individual cDNA molecules by adding unique molecular identifiers to them. Authors' processing steps: Samples had a median of 95,638 TCRs, ranging 23,224 to 690,600. MiXCR was run by TCRdb on the RACE reads, yielding one entry per CDR3 protein. The V and J calls and clone size come from TCRdb's table, not from the authors' own analysis. The sample comprises 70,000 to 85,000 distinct CDR3 sequences, roughly 8.7% of which are singletons, and less than 2% rests with the top ten. The TCR comes from a male donor in good health. Some clones in this sample may be carry-over from other donors' samples. V and J are TRBV5-1 and TRBJ1-1, with D hard to call. Sequencing was carried out using whole blood. The DNA of the CDR3 is TGCGCCAGCAGCTTGGTTTCCCCGGGATCCACTGAAGCTTTCTTT. This sequence encodes CASSLVSPGSTEAFF.